Below are 2 T cell receptor beta chains sequenced from a single sample in a study of T cell clonality in common variable immunodeficiency. This table comes from immunoSEQ multiplex PCR, and its TCRdb copy is limited to in-frame clones, with some not included. The repertoire shows about 55,000 clones, none seen only once; the top ten take around 0.82%. Specimen: peripheral blood mononuclear cells. These receptors were collected from a person aged 18 to 75 in good health.

This clone appeared many times. The sequenced fragment ends 3 residues before the CDR3 boundary, so the rest is inferred from the germline J gene. The V gene is TRBV5-1, the J gene TRBJ2-1, with 9 positions matching TRBD2. Germline trimming cut 2 bases from V and 6 bases from J; bases unmatched to any gene: 6. CDR1 and CDR2 from the germline V gene are SGHRS and YFSETQ. The CDR3 contains 15 residues. This CDR3 reads CASSFERGEVNEQFF. The sequenced part of the CDR3 DNA is TGCGCCAGCAGCTTTGAGCGGGGGGAGGTCAATGAG.

This clone came up many times. The read halts 3 residues ahead of the CDR3 end, with the missing end drawn from the germline J gene. The chain combines TRBV29-1 with TRBJ2-1; TRBD1 matches 7 bases. V was clipped by 4 bases and J by 6 bases; unmatched bases: 9. CDR3 length equals 14 residues. Per the germline V gene, CDR1 is SQVTM and CDR2 is ANQGSEA. CDR3 in amino acids: CSVGDTGVVNEQFF. Partial CDR3 DNA: TGCAGCGTTGGGGATACAGGGGTGGTCAATGAG.